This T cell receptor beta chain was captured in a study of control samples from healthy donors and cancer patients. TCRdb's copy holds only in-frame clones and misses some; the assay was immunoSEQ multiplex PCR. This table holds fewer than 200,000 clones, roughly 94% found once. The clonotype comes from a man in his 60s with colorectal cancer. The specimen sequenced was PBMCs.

CDR3 amino acids: CATSGGTSNQPQHF. CDR3 in DNA: TGTGCCACCAGCGGGGGGACAAGCAATCAGCCCCAGCATTTT. V usage is TRBV15 and J usage is TRBJ1-5, with D possibly matching TRBD1 (6 bases). Trimming pared 5 bases from V and 1 base from J, leaving 9 bases between. The CDR3 loop spans 14 amino acids. Germline lookup yields CDR1 LNHNV and CDR2 YYDKDF (reference sequence). Combining the CDR3 with reference TRBV15 and TRBJ1-5 gives the whole variable domain DAMVIQNPRYQVTQFGKPVTLSCSQTLNHNVMYWYQQKSSQAPKLLFHYYDKDFNNEADTPDNFQSRRPNTSFCFLDIRSPGLGDTAMYLCATSGGTSNQPQHFGDGTRLSIL.